This section outlines one T cell receptor beta chain sequence together with its context. Its antigen is still unknown. CDR3 length: 14 amino acids. CDR1 is SGHNT, CDR2 YYREEE, per germline (reference sequence). Deletions cut 4 bases from V and 2 bases from J, with 11 bases between. The data originate from a study of radiotherapy plus CTLA-4 blockade in lung cancer. The study's findings and limits: Expansion of tumor-derived TCR clones was observed in blood after radiotherapy plus ipilimumab.

TCRdb's copy holds only in-frame clones and misses some; the assay was immunoSEQ multiplex PCR. The sample yields approximately 85,000 clones, about four fifths seen once. Enrolled patients, whose metastatic non-small-cell lung cancer was chemo-refractory, received focal radiation plus CTLA-4 blockade with ipilimumab. Source: peripheral blood, taken from a patient treated with radiotherapy plus ipilimumab. The chain joins TRBV5-4 to TRBJ2-3; tentatively, D is TRBD1 (6 bases). This TCR was recovered from a human donor with non-small cell lung cancer that progressed on radiotherapy plus ipilimumab. CDR3 DNA: TGTGCCAGCAGCCAACGGGACACCACAGATACGCAGTATTTT. This codes for CASSQRDTTDTQYF.